Presented here are 30 T cell receptor beta chains from one specimen sequenced in a study of shared clonotypes between healthy human individuals. Data came from immunoSEQ multiplex PCR; TCRdb stores just in-frame clones and leaves some out. In the table there are 2.5 million or so clones, 85% to 95% of which are singletons. Sequenced input: naive CD4+ T cells sorted from blood. Subset denoted: CD45RA+ positively selected. The receptors were gathered from a man between 18 and 29 years old in good health.

The rearrangement links TRBV18 to TRBJ2-5, with 9 bases matching TRBD1. The CDR3 covers 15 residues. Germline trimming cut 0 bases from V and 9 bases from J; bases unmatched to any gene: 8. Germline V gives CDR1 KGHSH, CDR2 LQKENI. The CDR3 spells CASSPPGGQGWPQYF. The DNA of the CDR3 is TGTGCCAGCTCACCACCCGGGGGACAGGGATGGCCCCAGTACTTC. The whole variable domain, remainder taken from reference TRBV18 and TRBJ2-5, is NAGVMQNPRHLVRRRGQEARLRCSPMKGHSHVYWYRQLPEEGLKFMVYLQKENIIDESGMPKERFSAEFPKEGPSILRIQQVVRGDSAAYFCASSPPGGQGWPQYFGPGTRLLVL.

Details on this clone: Other DNA sequences from this sample encode an identical CDR3 as well. This chain joins TRBV18 and TRBJ1-2, with 9 bases lining up with TRBD1. The length of the CDR3 is 13 residues. In germline, CDR1 is KGHSH, CDR2 LQKENI. V shed 5 bases, J shed 2 bases, and the junction held 0 bases outside the gene matches. The CDR3 reads CASSGQGNYGYTF. CDR3 in DNA: TGTGCCAGCTCAGGACAGGGGAACTATGGCTACACCTTC.

This sequence joins TRBV28 and TRBJ2-5; 9 nucleotides match TRBD2. The CDR3 runs 16 residues. The V segment lost 3 bases and the J segment 4 bases; nucleotides outside the gene matches: 9. CDR1 is MDHEN and CDR2 is SYDVKM in the germline V gene. The CDR3 region has the DNA TGTGCCAGCAGTTTCCGACTAGCGGAGGGGCTAGAGACCCAGTACTTC. It encodes CASSFRLAEGLETQYF.

This rearrangement joins TRBV5-1 to TRBJ2-2; no firm D call. Germline V gives CDR1 SGHRS, CDR2 YFSETQ. This CDR3 region has 13 residues. The V gene lost 4 bases and the J gene lost 6 bases, with 10 bases spanning the gap. This CDR3 reads CASSITRSGELFF. The CDR3 coding sequence is TGCGCCAGCAGCATAACCCGGTCCGGGGAGCTGTTTTTT. Looking up the rest from reference TRBV5-1 and TRBJ2-2 gives the full variable domain: KAGVTQTPRYLIKTRGQQVTLSCSPISGHRSVSWYQQTPGQGLQFLFEYFSETQRNKGNFPGRFSGRQFSNSRSEMNVSTLELGDSALYLCASSITRSGELFFGEGSRLTVL.

The CDR3 coding sequence is TGTGCCAGCAGCTTGGGGGCACCCTCGGTCTCACCCCTCCACTTT. Its protein product is CASSLGAPSVSPLHF. The chain has TRBV11-1 and TRBJ1-6; D might be TRBD1 (6 bases). V lost 3 bases and J lost 10, with 16 bases in between. The CDR3 totals 15 residues. Looked up from germline, CDR1 is SGHAT and CDR2 is FQDESV (reference sequence).

The rearrangement uses TRBV5-4 and TRBJ2-7, with D hard to call. V lost 2 bases and J lost 3, with 3 bases in between. The germline V gene encodes CDR1 SGHNT and CDR2 YYREEE (reference sequence). CDR3 length equals 11 residues. The CDR3 reads CASSFGYEQYF. The CDR3 DNA follows: TGTGCCAGCAGCTTCGGCTACGAGCAGTACTTC.

This sequence joins TRBV5-1 and TRBJ2-7; D may be TRBD2 (6 bases). Trimming removed 5 bases from V and 6 bases from J, with 15 bases in between. From germline, CDR1 is SGHRS and CDR2 YFSETQ. The CDR3 spans 13 residues. In DNA, the CDR3 is TGCGCCAGCAGGGGGAGGTTTGTCGGCGAGCAGTACTTC. This codes for CASRGRFVGEQYF.

With regard to this clone: The same CDR3 arises from other DNA sequences in this sample as well. The chain is built from TRBV28 and TRBJ2-5; D is unresolved. The J call is doubtful: the DNA matches TRBJ2-7 better. The CDR3 is 12 residues long. The germline CDR1 and CDR2 sequences are MDHEN and SYDVKM. The CDR3 region is CASSFSSYEQYF. CDR3 sequence (DNA): TGTGCCAGCAGTTTCAGCTCCTACGAGCAGTACTTC.

This clone has more than one count but fewer than ten. The sample carries other DNA sequences with the same CDR3. This chain connects TRBV18 to TRBJ2-5; TRBD1 agrees at 9 bases. Trimming took 6 bases from V and 2 from J; bases not matched to a gene: 1. This CDR3 has 13 residues. Germline values: CDR1 KGHSH, CDR2 LQKENI. The CDR3 nucleotides are TGTGCCAGCTCCGGGACAGGGCAAGAGACCCAGTACTTC. This codes for CASSGTGQETQYF.

The J gene is TRBJ1-4, the V gene TRBV19, with 9 bases fitting TRBD1. Looked up from germline, CDR1 is LNHDA and CDR2 is SQIVND (reference sequence). V dropped 8 bases and J dropped 6; count of bases not matched to a gene: 4. The CDR3 has 13 amino acids. CDR3 nucleotide sequence: TGTGCCAGTGGCCGACAGGGGGATGAAAAACTGTTTTTT. This sequence encodes CASGRQGDEKLFF.

This chain connects TRBV7-8 to TRBJ1-2, with D hard to call. Trimming cost V 3 bases and J 0 bases, with 14 bases left between them. The CDR3 sequence is 16 residues long. In germline, CDR1 is SGHVS, CDR2 FQNEAQ. The chain's CDR3 is CASSFEWAEANYGYTF. CDR3 nucleotides: TGTGCCAGCAGCTTCGAATGGGCAGAAGCTAACTATGGCTACACCTTC.

The chain combines TRBV5-1 with TRBJ2-4; D might be TRBD1 (6 bases). In germline, CDR1 is SGHRS, CDR2 YFSETQ. This CDR3 contains 16 residues. V lost 0 bases, J lost 3 bases, and 13 bases lay in between. CDR3 in DNA: TGCGCCAGCAGCTTGGGCCCAGGGGACGGCAAAAACATTCAGTACTTC. This sequence encodes CASSLGPGDGKNIQYF.

The V call is TRBV28, the J call TRBJ1-1, with a tentative D call TRBD1 (5 bases). This CDR3 contains 15 residues. Trimming stripped 2 bases from V and 1 base from J, with 11 bases between. Germline assignment: CDR1 MDHEN and CDR2 SYDVKM. For the CDR3, the DNA is TGTGCCAGCAGTTTACGGAGAGGGGCGAACACTGAAGCTTTCTTT. It yields the protein CASSLRRGANTEAFF.

This clone showed up just once. This sequence joins TRBV18 and TRBJ2-1; 7 nucleotides align to TRBD1. CDR1 and CDR2 from the germline V gene are KGHSH and LQKENI. The V gene end was trimmed by 3 bases and the J gene end by 2 bases; junction bases not matched to a gene: 4. The CDR3 is 15 residues long. The CDR3 here is CASSPPGQTYNEQFF. CDR3 sequence (DNA): TGTGCCAGCTCACCTCCGGGACAGACCTACAATGAGCAGTTCTTC.

Regarding this clone: The sample has other DNA sequences that encode this CDR3 too. The rearrangement joins TRBV19 to TRBJ2-7; D may be TRBD2 (6 bases). Trimming left V 2 bases short and J 3 bases short, with 8 bases between. Per the germline V gene, CDR1 is LNHDA and CDR2 is SQIVND (reference sequence). The CDR3 contains 13 residues. CDR3 DNA sequence: TGTGCCAGTAGTATACAGGGAGGCTACGAGCAGTACTTC. This encodes CASSIQGGYEQYF.

CDR3 coding DNA: TGTGCCAGCAGCTCATTTGGCTCCTACGAGCAGTACTTC. Protein: CASSSFGSYEQYF. The chain is built from TRBV11-3 and TRBJ2-7; D is undetermined. Germline CDR1 reads SGHNT; CDR2 reads YENEEA. The germline V and J ends were trimmed by 4 bases and 0 bases, with 7 bases remaining between them. The CDR3 is 13 residues long.

With regard to this clone: This specimen includes other DNA sequences encoding the same CDR3. This chain links TRBV30 with TRBJ1-1; a possible D gene is TRBD1 (6 bases). The CDR3 consists of 13 residues. V lost 2 bases and J lost 3, with 10 bases in between. Germline CDR1 and CDR2: GTSNPN and SVGIG (reference sequence). CDR3 residues: CAWSNRGDTEAFF. The CDR3 region has the DNA TGTGCCTGGAGTAATAGGGGGGACACTGAAGCTTTCTTT.

The chain has TRBV7-9 and TRBJ2-7, with 9 bases matching TRBD1. In germline, CDR1 is SEHNR, CDR2 FQNEAQ (reference sequence). V shed 3 bases, J shed 6 bases, and the junction held 6 bases outside the gene matches. The CDR3 spans 14 residues. This chain's CDR3 is CASSLAGTGLEQYF. CDR3 bases: TGTGCCAGCAGCTTGGCCGGGACAGGGCTCGAGCAGTACTTC.

This clone was recorded once. CDR3 in amino acids: CASSGDILNTGELFF. Here the CDR3 DNA reads TGTGCCAGTAGTGGAGACATTCTGAACACCGGGGAGCTGTTTTTT. The chain has TRBV19 and TRBJ2-2; unclear D gene. The germline V gene has CDR1 LNHDA and CDR2 SQIVND (reference sequence). V was shortened by 5 bases and J by 1 base, with 11 bases between the two germline ends. The CDR3 is 15 amino acids.

The CDR3 nucleotides are TGTGCCAGCAGCGTAGGCCCCGGGGTAGCGCCTATCCAAGAGACCCAGTACTTC. This codes for CASSVGPGVAPIQETQYF. The gene calls are TRBV9 and TRBJ2-5; TRBD2 might be the D (5 bases). V was shortened by 0 bases and J by 1 base, with 19 bases between the two germline ends. The CDR3 length is 18 residues. CDR1 and CDR2 (germline): SGDLS, YYNGEE.

The rearrangement uses TRBV4-1 and TRBJ2-7; D possibly uses TRBD1 or TRBD2 (5 bases each). Germline V gene sequence: CDR1 MGHRA, CDR2 YSYEKL. This CDR3 has 14 amino acids. Trimming removed 6 bases at V and 6 bases at J, with 18 bases between. Written as DNA, the CDR3 is TGCGCCAGCAGACCAACCCGGGACGTCGGCGAGCAGTACTTC. It yields the protein CASRPTRDVGEQYF.

V usage is TRBV7-9 and J usage is TRBJ2-5; the match to TRBD2 covers 8 bases. Germline CDR1 SEHNR, CDR2 FQNEAQ (reference sequence). V lost 4 bases, J lost 1 base, and 5 bases stayed unmatched. The CDR3 is 15 residues long. The CDR3 sequence is CASSYGLAVQETQYF. In DNA, the CDR3 is TGTGCCAGCAGCTATGGACTAGCAGTCCAAGAGACCCAGTACTTC. The full variable domain, rest sourced from reference TRBV7-9 and TRBJ2-5, is DTGVSQNPRHKITKRGQNVTFRCDPISEHNRLYWYRQTLGQGPEFLTYFQNEAQLEKSRLLSDRFSAERPKGSFSTLEIQRTEQGDSAMYLCASSYGLAVQETQYFGPGTRLLVL.

This clone was seen only once. This chain connects TRBV7-9 to TRBJ2-1, with 14 bases aligning to TRBD2. In germline, CDR1 is SEHNR, CDR2 FQNEAQ (reference sequence). Trimming at V came to 7 bases and at J to 7 bases, leaving 9 bases not matched to a gene. This CDR3 has 16 residues. The CDR3 protein is CASTEGLAGAQNEQFF. The CDR3 region has the DNA TGTGCCAGCACCGAGGGACTAGCGGGGGCACAGAATGAGCAGTTCTTC.

This clone was picked up one time. This chain links TRBV7-2 with TRBJ1-1; 10 positions agree with TRBD1. This CDR3 is built from 16 residues. Looked up from germline, CDR1 is SGHTA and CDR2 is FQGNSA. The V and J ends lost 4 bases and 3 bases, in that order; junction bases with no gene match: 8. The CDR3 loop reads CASSSRQGARDTEAFF. CDR3 in DNA: TGTGCCAGCAGCTCGAGACAGGGGGCGAGGGACACTGAAGCTTTCTTT.

The chain links TRBV5-1 to TRBJ1-2; 12 positions match TRBD1. The ends lost 2 bases at V and 1 base at J; junction bases unmatched: 9. The CDR3 covers 18 residues. The germline V gene has CDR1 SGHRS and CDR2 YFSETQ. As DNA, the CDR3 is TGCGCCAGCAGCTTTGGGACAGGGGGCGTTTCGGATAACTATGGCTACACCTTC. It codes for CASSFGTGGVSDNYGYTF.

The chain joins TRBV5-8 to TRBJ2-7; 7 bases are shared with TRBD2. After removal of 4 bases from V and 7 bases from J, the junction contained 14 bases not matched to a gene. The germline V gene has CDR1 SGHTS and CDR2 YDEGEE. The CDR3 consists of 15 residues. This CDR3 reads CASSGHSSGLLEQYF. For the CDR3, the DNA is TGTGCCAGCAGCGGCCACTCTAGCGGACTTTTGGAGCAGTACTTC.

This clone was detected a few times. V usage is TRBV7-8 and J usage is TRBJ2-7; 10 bases are shared with TRBD2. CDR1 and CDR2 from the germline V gene are SGHVS and FQNEAQ. The CDR3 contains 16 residues. J gave up 3 bases and V 8 bases, and 13 bases lay outside the gene matches. The CDR3 DNA follows: TGTGCCAGCTGGGGGGGAGGGCTAGCGGGAGTCTACGAGCAGTACTTC. Residues: CASWGGGLAGVYEQYF.

The rearrangement uses TRBV4-3 and TRBJ2-7; TRBD2 matches 9 bases. The germline V gene encodes CDR1 LGHNA and CDR2 YSLEER. This CDR3 contains 15 residues. V shed 5 bases, J shed 6 bases, and the junction held 11 bases outside the gene matches. This chain's CDR3 is CASSFHSAGGGEQYF. The CDR3 nucleotides are TGCGCCAGCAGCTTTCACTCAGCGGGAGGAGGCGAGCAGTACTTC.

The chain is built from TRBV6-5 and TRBJ2-5; D perhaps matches TRBD1 (5 bases). Per germline, CDR1 MNHEY and CDR2 SVGAGI. The CDR3 is made up of 16 amino acids. V was clipped by 3 bases and J by 1 base, with 15 bases between them. The CDR3 protein is CASSYFGGAIQETQYF. Here the CDR3 DNA reads TGTGCCAGCAGTTATTTTGGTGGGGCCATCCAAGAGACCCAGTACTTC.

V gene TRBV30 combines with J gene TRBJ2-3; TRBD2 matches 9 bases. The CDR3 totals 16 residues. CDR1 is GTSNPN, CDR2 SVGIG, per germline (reference sequence). The ends lost 2 bases at V and 0 bases at J; junction bases unmatched: 6. The CDR3, as DNA: TGTGCCTGGAGTACTGCGGCGGGGGGGAGCACAGATACGCAGTATTTT. Amino acids: CAWSTAAGGSTDTQYF.